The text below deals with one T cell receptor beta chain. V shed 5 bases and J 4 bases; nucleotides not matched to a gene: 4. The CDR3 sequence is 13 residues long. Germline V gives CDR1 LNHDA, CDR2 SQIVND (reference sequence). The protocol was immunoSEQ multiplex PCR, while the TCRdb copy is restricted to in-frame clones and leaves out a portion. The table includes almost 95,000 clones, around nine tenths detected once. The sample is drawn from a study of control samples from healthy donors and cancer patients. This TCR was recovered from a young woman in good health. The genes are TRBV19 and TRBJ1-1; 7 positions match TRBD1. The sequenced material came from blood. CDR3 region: CASSVTGATEAFF. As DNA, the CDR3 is TGTGCCAGTAGTGTCACAGGGGCCACTGAAGCTTTCTTT. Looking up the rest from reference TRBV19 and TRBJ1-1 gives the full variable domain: DGGITQSPKYLFRKEGQNVTLSCEQNLNHDAMYWYRQDPGQGLRLIYYSQIVNDFQKGDIAEGYSVSREKKESFPLTVTSAQKNPTAFYLCASSVTGATEAFFGQGTRLTVV.